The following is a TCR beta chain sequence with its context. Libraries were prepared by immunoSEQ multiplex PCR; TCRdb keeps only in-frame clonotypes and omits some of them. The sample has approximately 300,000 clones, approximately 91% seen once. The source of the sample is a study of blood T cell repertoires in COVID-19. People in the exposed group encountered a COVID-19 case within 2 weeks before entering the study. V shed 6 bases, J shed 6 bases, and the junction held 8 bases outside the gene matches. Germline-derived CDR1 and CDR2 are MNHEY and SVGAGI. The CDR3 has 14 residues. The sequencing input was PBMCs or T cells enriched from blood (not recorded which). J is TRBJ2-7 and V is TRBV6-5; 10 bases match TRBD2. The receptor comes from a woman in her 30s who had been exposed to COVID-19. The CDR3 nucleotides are TGTGCCAGCAGGCCAGCGGGGGGGTATGGCGAGCAGTACTTC. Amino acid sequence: CASRPAGGYGEQYF.